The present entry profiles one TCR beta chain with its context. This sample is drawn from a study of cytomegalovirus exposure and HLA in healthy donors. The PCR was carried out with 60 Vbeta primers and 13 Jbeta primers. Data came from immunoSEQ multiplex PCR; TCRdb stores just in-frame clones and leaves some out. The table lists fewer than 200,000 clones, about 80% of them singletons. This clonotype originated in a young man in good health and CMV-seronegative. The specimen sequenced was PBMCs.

The CDR3 nucleotides are TGTGCCAGCAGCCGGACTAGCGGGAGTTGGGATACGCAGTATTTT. This gives the protein CASSRTSGSWDTQYF. The chain joins TRBV28 to TRBJ2-3; 13 bases line up with TRBD2. The V and J ends lost 6 bases and 6 bases, in that order; junction bases with no gene match: 6. This CDR3 contains 15 residues. Germline lookup yields CDR1 MDHEN and CDR2 SYDVKM.